This T cell receptor beta chain was sequenced during a study of blood T cell repertoires in COVID-19. Germline V lookup: CDR1 MGHDK, CDR2 SYGVNS. This CDR3 is 16 amino acids long. The ends were cut back, 0 bases at V and 2 bases at J, with 11 bases in the middle. In the authors' workflow: Cell counts per sample came from amplifying reference gene primers. Profiled with immunoSEQ multiplex PCR; TCRdb holds only in-frame clones, not every one. Clonal size and the V and J genes are those of that table, whereas D and trimming came from the DNA. The sample has around 310,000 clones, 90% seen once. The specimen was peripheral blood. The J gene is TRBJ1-3, the V gene TRBV25-1; D not certain. The sequence came from a woman aged 40 to 49 with COVID-19, enrolled during active disease. This CDR3 reads CASSEYSGSPGNTIYF. The CDR3 bases are TGTGCCAGCAGTGAATACAGCGGTTCGCCTGGAAACACCATATATTTT. Using reference TRBV25-1 and TRBJ1-3 for the parts outside the CDR3, the full variable domain is EADIYQTPRYLVIGTGKKITLECSQTMGHDKMYWYQQDPGMELHLIHYSYGVNSTEKGDLSSESTVSRIRTEHFPLTLESARPSHTSQYLCASSEYSGSPGNTIYFGEGSWLTVV.